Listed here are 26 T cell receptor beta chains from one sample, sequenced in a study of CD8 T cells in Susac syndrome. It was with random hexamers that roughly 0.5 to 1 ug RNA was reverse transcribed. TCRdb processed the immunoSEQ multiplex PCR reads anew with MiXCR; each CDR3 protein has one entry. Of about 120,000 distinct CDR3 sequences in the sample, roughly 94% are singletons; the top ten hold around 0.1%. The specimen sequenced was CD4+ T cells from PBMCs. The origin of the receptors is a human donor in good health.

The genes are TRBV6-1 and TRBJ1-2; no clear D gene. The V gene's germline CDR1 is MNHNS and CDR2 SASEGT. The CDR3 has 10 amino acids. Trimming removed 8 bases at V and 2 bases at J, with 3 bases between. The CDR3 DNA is TGTGCCAGCGCCAACTATGGCTACACCTTC. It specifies CASANYGYTF.

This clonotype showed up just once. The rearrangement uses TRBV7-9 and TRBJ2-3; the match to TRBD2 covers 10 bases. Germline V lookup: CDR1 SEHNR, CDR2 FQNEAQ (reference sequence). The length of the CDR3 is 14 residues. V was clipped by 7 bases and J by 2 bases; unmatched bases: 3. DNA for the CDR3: TGTGCCAGCATGGGGACTAGCGACACAGATACGCAGTATTTT. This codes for CASMGTSDTDTQYF.

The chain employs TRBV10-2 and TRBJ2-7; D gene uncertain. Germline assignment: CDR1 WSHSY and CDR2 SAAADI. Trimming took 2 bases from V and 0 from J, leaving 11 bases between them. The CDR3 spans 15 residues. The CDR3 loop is CASSERSASSYEQYF. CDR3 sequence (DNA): TGCGCCAGCAGTGAGCGCAGCGCTAGCTCCTACGAGCAGTACTTC.

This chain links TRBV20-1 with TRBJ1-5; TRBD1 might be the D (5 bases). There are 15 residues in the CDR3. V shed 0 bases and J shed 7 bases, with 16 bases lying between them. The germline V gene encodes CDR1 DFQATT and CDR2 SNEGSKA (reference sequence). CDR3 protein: CSAREGTYFYQPQHF. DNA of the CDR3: TGCAGTGCTAGAGAAGGGACGTATTTTTACCAGCCCCAGCATTTT.

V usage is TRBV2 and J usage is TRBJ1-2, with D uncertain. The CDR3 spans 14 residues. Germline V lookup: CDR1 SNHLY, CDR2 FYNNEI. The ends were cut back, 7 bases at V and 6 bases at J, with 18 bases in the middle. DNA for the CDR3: TGTGCCAGCATTCGGGAGGTGCCATATGATGGCTACACCTTC. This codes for CASIREVPYDGYTF.

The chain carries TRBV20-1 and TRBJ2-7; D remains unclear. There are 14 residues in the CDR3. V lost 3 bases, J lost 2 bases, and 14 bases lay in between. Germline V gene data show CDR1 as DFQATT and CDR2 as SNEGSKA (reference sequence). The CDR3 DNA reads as TGCAGTGCTAGGAGCCCCGGCAGAGCCTACGAGCAGTACTTC. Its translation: CSARSPGRAYEQYF.

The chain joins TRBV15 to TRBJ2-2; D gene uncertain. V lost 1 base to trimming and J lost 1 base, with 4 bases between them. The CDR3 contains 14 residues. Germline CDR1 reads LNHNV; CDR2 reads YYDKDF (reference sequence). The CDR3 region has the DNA TGTGCCACCAGCAGAGTGCAGAACACCGGGGAGCTGTTTTTT. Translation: CATSRVQNTGELFF.

The CDR3, as DNA: TGTGCCAGCAGCGCGGACAGTTACTCCTACGAGCAGTACTTC. This translates into CASSADSYSYEQYF. This sequence joins TRBV7-9 and TRBJ2-7; D might be TRBD1 (6 bases). V was pared by 5 bases and J by 0 bases, with 11 bases between. CDR1 is SEHNR, CDR2 FQNEAQ, per germline (reference sequence). The CDR3 totals 14 residues. Complete variable domain (other parts from reference TRBV7-9 and TRBJ2-7): DTGVSQNPRHKITKRGQNVTFRCDPISEHNRLYWYRQTLGQGPEFLTYFQNEAQLEKSRLLSDRFSAERPKGSFSTLEIQRTEQGDSAMYLCASSADSYSYEQYFGPGTRLTVT.

The CDR3 protein is CASSEQGGTEAFF. The CDR3 DNA sequence: TGTGCCAGCAGTGAGCAGGGGGGGACTGAAGCTTTCTTT. This chain links TRBV2 with TRBJ1-1, with 7 positions matching TRBD1. J gave up 5 bases and V 3 bases, and 3 bases lay outside the gene matches. Germline loops: CDR1 SNHLY, CDR2 FYNNEI. This CDR3 has 13 amino acids.

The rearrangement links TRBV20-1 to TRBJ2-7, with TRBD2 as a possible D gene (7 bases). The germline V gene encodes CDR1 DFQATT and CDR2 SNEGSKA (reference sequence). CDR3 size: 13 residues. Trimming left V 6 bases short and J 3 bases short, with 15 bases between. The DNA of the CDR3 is TGCAGTGCCACCGGGGGGCGGTACTACGAGCAGTACTTC. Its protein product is CSATGGRYYEQYF.

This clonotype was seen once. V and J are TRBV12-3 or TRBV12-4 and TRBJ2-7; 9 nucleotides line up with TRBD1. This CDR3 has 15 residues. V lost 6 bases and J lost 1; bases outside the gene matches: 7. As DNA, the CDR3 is TGTGCCAGCAGCGACAGGGGGGCAGGTTCCTACGAGCAGTACTTC. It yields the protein CASSDRGAGSYEQYF.

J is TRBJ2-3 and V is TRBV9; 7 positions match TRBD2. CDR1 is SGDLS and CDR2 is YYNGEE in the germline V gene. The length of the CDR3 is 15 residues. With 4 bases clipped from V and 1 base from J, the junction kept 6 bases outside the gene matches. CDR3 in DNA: TGTGCCAGCAGCCCGAAGCGGGGACGCACAGATACGCAGTATTTT. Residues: CASSPKRGRTDTQYF.

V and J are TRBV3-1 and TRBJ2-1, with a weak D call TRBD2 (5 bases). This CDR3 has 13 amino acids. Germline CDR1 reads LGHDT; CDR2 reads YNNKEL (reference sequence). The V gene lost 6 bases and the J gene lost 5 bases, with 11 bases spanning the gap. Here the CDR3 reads CASRLGVNNEQFF. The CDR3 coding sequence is TGTGCCAGCAGACTCGGGGTTAACAATGAGCAGTTCTTC.

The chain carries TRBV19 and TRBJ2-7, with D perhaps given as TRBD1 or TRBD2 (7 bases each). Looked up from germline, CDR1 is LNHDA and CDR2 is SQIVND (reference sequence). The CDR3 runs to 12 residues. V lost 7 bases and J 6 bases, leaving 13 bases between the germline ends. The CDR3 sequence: CASTSGGAEQYF. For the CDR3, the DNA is TGTGCCAGTACCTCAGGGGGGGCCGAGCAGTACTTC.

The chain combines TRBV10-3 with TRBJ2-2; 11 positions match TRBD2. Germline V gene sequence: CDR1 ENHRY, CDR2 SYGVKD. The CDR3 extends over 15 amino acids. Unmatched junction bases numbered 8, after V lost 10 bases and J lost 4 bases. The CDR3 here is CATLLAGAGTGELFF. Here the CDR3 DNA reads TGTGCCACCCTACTAGCGGGAGCGGGCACCGGGGAGCTGTTTTTT.

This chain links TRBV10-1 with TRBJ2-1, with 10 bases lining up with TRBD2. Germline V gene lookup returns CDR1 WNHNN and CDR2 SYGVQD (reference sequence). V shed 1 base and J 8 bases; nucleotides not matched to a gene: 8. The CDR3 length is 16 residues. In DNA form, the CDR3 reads TGCGCCAGCAGTGAGTTCGGTAGCGGGAGGCTTGATGAGCAGTTCTTC. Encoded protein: CASSEFGSGRLDEQFF.

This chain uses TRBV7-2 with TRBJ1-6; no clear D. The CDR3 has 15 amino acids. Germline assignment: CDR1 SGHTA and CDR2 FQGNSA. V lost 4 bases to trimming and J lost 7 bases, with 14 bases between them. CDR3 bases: TGTGCCAGCAGCTCACGTCCCAAGGAAAATTCACCCCTCCACTTT. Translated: CASSSRPKENSPLHF.

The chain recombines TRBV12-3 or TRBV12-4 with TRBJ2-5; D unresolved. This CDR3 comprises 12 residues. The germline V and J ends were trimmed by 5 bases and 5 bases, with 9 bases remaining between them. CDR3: CASSPRRETQYF. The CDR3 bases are TGTGCCAGCAGTCCCCGTCGGGAGACCCAGTACTTC.

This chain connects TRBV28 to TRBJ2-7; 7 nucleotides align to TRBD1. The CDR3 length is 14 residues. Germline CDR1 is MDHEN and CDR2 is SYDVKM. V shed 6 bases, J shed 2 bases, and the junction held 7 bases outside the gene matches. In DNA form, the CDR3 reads TGTGCCAGCAGGTACCGGGACAGTGCCTACGAGCAGTACTTC. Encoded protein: CASRYRDSAYEQYF.

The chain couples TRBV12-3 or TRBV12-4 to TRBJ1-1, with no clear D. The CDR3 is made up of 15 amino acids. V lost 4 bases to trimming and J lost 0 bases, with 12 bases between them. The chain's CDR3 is CASSWLGRLNTEAFF. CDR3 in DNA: TGTGCCAGCAGTTGGTTGGGAAGGTTGAACACTGAAGCTTTCTTT.

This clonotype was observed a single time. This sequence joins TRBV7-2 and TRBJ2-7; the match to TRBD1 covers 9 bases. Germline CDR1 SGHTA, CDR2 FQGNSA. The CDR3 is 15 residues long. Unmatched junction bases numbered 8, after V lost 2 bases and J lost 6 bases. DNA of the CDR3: TGTGCCAGCAGCTTATCCGGGACAGGGTCGGGCGAGCAGTACTTC. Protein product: CASSLSGTGSGEQYF. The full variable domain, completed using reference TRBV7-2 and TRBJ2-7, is GAGVSQSPSNKVTEKGKDVELRCDPISGHTALYWYRQSLGQGLEFLIYFQGNSAPDKSGLPSDRFSAERTGGSVSTLTIQRTQQEDSAVYLCASSLSGTGSGEQYFGPGTRLTVT.

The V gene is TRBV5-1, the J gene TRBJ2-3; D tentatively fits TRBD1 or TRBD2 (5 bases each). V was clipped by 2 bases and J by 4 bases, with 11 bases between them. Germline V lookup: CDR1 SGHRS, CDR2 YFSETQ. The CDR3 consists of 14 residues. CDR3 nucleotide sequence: TGCGCCAGCAGCTTCGGGGCCTCGGCAGATACGCAGTATTTT. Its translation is CASSFGASADTQYF.

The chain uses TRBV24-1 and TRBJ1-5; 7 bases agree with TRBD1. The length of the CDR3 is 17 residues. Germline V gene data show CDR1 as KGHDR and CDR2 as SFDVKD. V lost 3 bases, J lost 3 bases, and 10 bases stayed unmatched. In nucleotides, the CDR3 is TGTGCCACCAGTGATCGAAGGGGGCTCGATCACAATCAGCCCCAGCATTTT. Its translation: CATSDRRGLDHNQPQHF.

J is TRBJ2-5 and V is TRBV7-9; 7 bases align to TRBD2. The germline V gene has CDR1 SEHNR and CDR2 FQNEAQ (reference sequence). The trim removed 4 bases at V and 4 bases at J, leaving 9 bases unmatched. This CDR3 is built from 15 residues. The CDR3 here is CASSSSFAGAETQYF. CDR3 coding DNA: TGTGCCAGCAGCTCGTCCTTTGCGGGAGCAGAGACCCAGTACTTC.

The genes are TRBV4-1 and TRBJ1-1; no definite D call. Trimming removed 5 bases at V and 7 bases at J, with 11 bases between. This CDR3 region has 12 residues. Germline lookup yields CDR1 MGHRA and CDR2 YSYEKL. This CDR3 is CASSFGRNEAFF. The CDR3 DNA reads TGCGCCAGCAGCTTCGGACGCAATGAAGCTTTCTTT.

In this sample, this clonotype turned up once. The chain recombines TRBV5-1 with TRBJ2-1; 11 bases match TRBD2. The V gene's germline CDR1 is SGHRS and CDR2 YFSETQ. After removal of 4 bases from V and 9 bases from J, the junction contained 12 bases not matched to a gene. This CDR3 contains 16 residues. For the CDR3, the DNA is TGCGCCAGCAGCGGTCAGACTAGCGGGACTAGTGTTGAGCAGTTCTTC. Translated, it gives CASSGQTSGTSVEQFF. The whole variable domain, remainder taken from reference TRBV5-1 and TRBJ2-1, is KAGVTQTPRYLIKTRGQQVTLSCSPISGHRSVSWYQQTPGQGLQFLFEYFSETQRNKGNFPGRFSGRQFSNSRSEMNVSTLELGDSALYLCASSGQTSGTSVEQFFGPGTRLTVL.